This entry concerns a single T cell receptor beta chain. Time point in this sample: pretreatment peripheral blood. Each patient presented with locally advanced or metastatic urothelial carcinoma. The repertoire was sequenced with immunoSEQ multiplex PCR; TCRdb's copy has only in-frame clones and lacks some. The table includes roughly 120,000 clones, about 81% detected once. Trimming stripped 2 bases from V and 6 bases from J, with 8 bases between. Germline V lookup: CDR1 SEHNR, CDR2 FQNEAQ (reference sequence). The CDR3 sequence is 13 residues long. The sample is drawn from a study of PD-L1 blockade in urothelial cancer.

The sequencing used PBMCs, collected around atezolizumab (anti-PD-L1) treatment. This TCR was sampled from a man aged 45-65 years with urothelial cancer. The chain uses TRBV7-9 and TRBJ2-1; D call uncertain. The CDR3 reads CASSLFYGNEQFF. CDR3 DNA sequence: TGTGCCAGCAGCTTATTTTACGGCAATGAGCAGTTCTTC.